Ten or more counts support the clone carrying this TCR beta chain. Antigen: not known. TCR beta libraries were made by quantitative 5'-RACE with molecular barcodes. A single record per CDR3 protein comes from TCRdb applying MiXCR to the 5' RACE reads. This sample has some 130,000 distinct CDR3 sequences, with around 6.6% found just once. The CDR3 totals 16 residues. Per germline, CDR1 PRHDT and CDR2 FYEKMQ (reference sequence). V lost 5 bases to trimming and J lost 1 base, with 17 bases between them. This sample is part of a study of CD8 T cells in ankylosing spondylitis. Study results and limitations: Clones linked to the disease showed a CD8+ phenotype. They occurred at relatively low frequencies in peripheral blood. It was reported that disease-linked clones were significantly enriched in matched ankylosing spondylitis synovial fluid.

Sequencing was performed on blood, either unsorted or a sorted T cell fraction (not recorded which). The chain joins TRBV13 to TRBJ1-2; D might be TRBD1 (5 bases). This clonotype was sampled from a female donor with ankylosing spondylitis or in good health (not recorded which). In DNA, the CDR3 is TGTGCCAGCAGCACGTCTCGACAGCGTTATAACTATGGCTACACCTTC. Encoded protein: CASSTSRQRYNYGYTF.